The 17 T cell receptor beta chains in this list originate from one sample, sequenced in a study of shared clonotypes between healthy human individuals. Data came from immunoSEQ multiplex PCR; TCRdb stores just in-frame clones and leaves some out. The data show over 2 million clones, roughly 94% seen once. The specimen was naive CD4+ T cells sorted from blood. Noted subset: CD45RA+ positively selected. These receptors were collected from a man between 18 and 29 years old in good health.

CDR3 sequence reads: CASSFFETDEQFF. CDR3 DNA: TGTGCCAGCAGCTTTTTTGAAACGGATGAGCAGTTCTTC. The gene calls are TRBV7-6 and TRBJ2-1; D unresolved. Germline-derived CDR1 and CDR2 are SGHVS and FNYEAQ. CDR3 length equals 13 residues. V shed 3 bases and J shed 8 bases, with 11 bases lying between them.

The rearrangement uses TRBV9 and TRBJ1-1; D is unresolved. Germline V gene data show CDR1 as SGDLS and CDR2 as YYNGEE. The length of the CDR3 is 14 residues. The ends were cut back, 6 bases at V and 2 bases at J, with 14 bases in the middle. The CDR3 region has the DNA TGTGCCAGCAATAAGGGTCTGATTAACACTGAAGCTTTCTTT. Protein product: CASNKGLINTEAFF.

The rearrangement joins TRBV11-2 to TRBJ1-4; 7 bases are a match to TRBD1. Trimming removed 0 bases from V and 5 bases from J; junction bases left unmatched: 3. Germline-derived CDR1 and CDR2 are SGHAT and FQNNGV. CDR3 length: 15 residues. The CDR3 loop is CASSLEDRANEKLFF. CDR3 DNA sequence: TGTGCCAGCAGCTTAGAAGACAGGGCGAATGAAAAACTGTTTTTT.

The chain uses TRBV5-1 and TRBJ2-1, with TRBD2 matching over 12 bases. With V trimmed by 1 base and J by 1 base, 3 bases remained unmatched. Germline V gives CDR1 SGHRS, CDR2 YFSETQ. The CDR3 is 17 amino acids. In nucleotides, the CDR3 is TGCGCCAGCAGCTTGTACCTAGCGGGAGGGTCCTACAATGAGCAGTTCTTC. Protein product: CASSLYLAGGSYNEQFF.

The rearrangement joins TRBV29-1 to TRBJ2-1; 8 bases agree with TRBD2. Germline V gene sequence: CDR1 SQVTM, CDR2 ANQGSEA. CDR3 size: 15 residues. Trimming took 0 bases from V and 6 from J; bases not matched to a gene: 7. CDR3 sequence (DNA): TGCAGCGTTGAAGATCTTTACGGGAGGGGCAATGAGCAGTTCTTC. This encodes CSVEDLYGRGNEQFF.

This chain connects TRBV28 to TRBJ1-4; possibly TRBD1 for D (6 bases). The V end was cut by 5 bases, the J end by 0 bases, with 10 bases between. The CDR3 runs to 15 residues. CDR1 and CDR2 (germline): MDHEN, SYDVKM. CDR3 DNA sequence: TGTGCCAGCAGTCCCGGACAGTCAACTAATGAAAAACTGTTTTTT. It encodes CASSPGQSTNEKLFF.

The chain couples TRBV9 to TRBJ1-6; D is unresolved. Per the germline V gene, CDR1 is SGDLS and CDR2 is YYNGEE. CDR3 length equals 14 residues. The germline V and J ends were trimmed by 4 bases and 2 bases, with 7 bases remaining between them. The CDR3 bases are TGTGCCAGCAGCTCAATGGCCTATAATTCACCCCTCCACTTT. Encoded protein: CASSSMAYNSPLHF.

This rearrangement joins TRBV6-1 to TRBJ1-2, with TRBD1 identical over 10 bases. The CDR3 totals 13 residues. Germline V CDR1 and CDR2: MNHNS, SASEGT. J was trimmed by 5 bases and V by 7 bases; bases with no gene match: 4. This CDR3 reads CASTQDRGYGYTF. The CDR3 DNA reads TGTGCCAGCACCCAGGACAGGGGGTATGGCTACACCTTC.

The V call is TRBV10-3, the J call TRBJ1-1; a possible D gene is TRBD1 (5 bases). This CDR3 has 14 residues. Trimming removed 0 bases from V and 5 bases from J, with 10 bases in between. Germline-derived CDR1 and CDR2 are ENHRY and SYGVKD. CDR3 sequence reads: CAISESEGWTEAFF. CDR3 DNA sequence: TGTGCCATCAGTGAGTCAGAGGGGTGGACTGAAGCTTTCTTT.

The rearrangement uses TRBV7-2 and TRBJ1-4, with 7 bases that match TRBD1. Germline V gene lookup returns CDR1 SGHTA and CDR2 FQGNSA. Trimming took 5 bases from V and 0 from J; bases not matched to a gene: 12. This CDR3 contains 18 residues. The CDR3, as DNA: TGTGCCAGCAGCCCGGGACAGAAAGGACACGCAACTAATGAAAAACTGTTTTTT. Translating it yields CASSPGQKGHATNEKLFF. The full variable domain, in which reference TRBV7-2 and TRBJ1-4 provide the parts outside the CDR3, is GAGVSQSPSNKVTEKGKDVELRCDPISGHTALYWYRQSLGQGLEFLIYFQGNSAPDKSGLPSDRFSAERTGGSVSTLTIQRTQQEDSAVYLCASSPGQKGHATNEKLFFGSGTQLSVL.

The rearrangement uses TRBV7-2 and TRBJ1-2; possible D gene TRBD1, 6 bases. The V gene's germline CDR1 is SGHTA and CDR2 FQGNSA. CDR3 length equals 15 residues. Deletions cut 1 base from V and 4 bases from J, with 13 bases between. The CDR3 region has the DNA TGTGCCAGCAGCTTAGTCGAAAGGACAGCCTATGGCTACACCTTC. This codes for CASSLVERTAYGYTF. The full variable domain, in which reference TRBV7-2 and TRBJ1-2 provide the parts outside the CDR3, is GAGVSQSPSNKVTEKGKDVELRCDPISGHTALYWYRQSLGQGLEFLIYFQGNSAPDKSGLPSDRFSAERTGGSVSTLTIQRTQQEDSAVYLCASSLVERTAYGYTFGSGTRLTVV.

The genes are TRBV7-9 and TRBJ1-3, with D unclear. Per the germline V gene, CDR1 is SEHNR and CDR2 is FQNEAQ (reference sequence). The length of the CDR3 is 16 residues. V shed 1 base and J shed 0 bases, with 10 bases lying between them. CDR3 region: CASSLEWRNSGNTIYF. The CDR3 DNA reads as TGTGCCAGCAGCTTAGAGTGGCGTAACTCTGGAAACACCATATATTTT.

The gene calls are TRBV11-2 and TRBJ2-5; unclear D gene. The germline gives CDR1 SGHAT, CDR2 FQNNGV. The CDR3 is 13 amino acids. The V and J ends lost 3 bases and 6 bases respectively, with 11 bases between them. The CDR3 region has the DNA TGTGCCAGCAGCTTCGGGCCCGTGCAGACCCAGTACTTC. Its protein product is CASSFGPVQTQYF. Full variable domain (missing parts from reference TRBV11-2 and TRBJ2-5): EAGVAQSPRYKIIEKRQSVAFWCNPISGHATLYWYQQILGQGPKLLIQFQNNGVVDDSQLPKDRFSAERLKGVDSTLKIQPAKLEDSAVYLCASSFGPVQTQYFGPGTRLLVL.

Notes on this clone: As the CDR3 is not closed by the conserved phenylalanine or tryptophan, this likely results from a read error. The DNA is omitted, as the CDR3 cannot be located on it reliably, and the CDR3 follows TCRdb's listing. The chain's CDR3 is CASARTSGKVEI. V usage is TRBV6-5 and J usage is TRBJ2-3; TRBD2, as called in the table, went unchecked against the DNA. The germline gives CDR1 MNHEY, CDR2 SVGAGI. The CDR3 spans 12 residues, counting both ends.

The chain combines TRBV4-3 with TRBJ1-3; D is ambiguous. Trimming took 0 bases from V and 0 from J, leaving 21 bases between them. Germline CDR1 and CDR2: LGHNA and YSLEER. CDR3 length: 20 amino acids. This CDR3 is CASSQDLLVGSTVSGNTIYF. In DNA, the CDR3 is TGCGCCAGCAGCCAAGATCTATTAGTGGGCTCAACCGTCTCTGGAAACACCATATATTTT.

This clone was seen a single time. CDR3 amino acids: CASSLGTGMFF. DNA of the CDR3: TGTGCCAGCAGCTTAGGCACAGGGATGTTTTTT. The V gene is TRBV7-2, the J gene TRBJ1-4, with D possibly matching TRBD1 (6 bases). The CDR3 is 11 amino acids. V was shortened by 1 base and J by 15 bases, with 9 bases between the two germline ends. Germline V gene lookup returns CDR1 SGHTA and CDR2 FQGNSA.

The CDR3 DNA follows: TGTGCCAGCAGTTACTCGGGGAGTCATGCCACTGAAGCTTTCTTT. This sequence encodes CASSYSGSHATEAFF. The chain is built from TRBV6-5 and TRBJ1-1, with D unresolved. CDR1 is MNHEY, CDR2 SVGAGI, per germline. The CDR3 contains 15 residues. V dropped 0 bases and J dropped 4 bases, with 12 bases sitting between them.